The table lists the clone carrying this T cell receptor beta chain with a count of one. Its antigen is undetermined. Unique molecular identifiers tagged the TCR beta cDNA libraries. Each CDR3 protein is one row after TCRdb ran MiXCR on the PCR reads. The sample includes about 680,000 distinct CDR3 sequences, 59% seen only once; the top ten take approximately 10%. The CDR3 runs to 15 residues. From germline, CDR1 is DFQATT and CDR2 SNEGSKA (reference sequence). V lost 3 bases and J 3 bases, leaving 15 bases between the germline ends. The sample belongs to a study of post-analysis software for immune sequencing data. Overall study results and limits: The five TRBV segments detected at higher frequency in patients than in controls included TRBV5-6, TRBV5-1 and TRBV20-1.

Source material: blood. This TCR was recovered from a girl between 2 and 10 years old with multiple sclerosis. This rearrangement joins TRBV20-1 to TRBJ2-1, with D perhaps matching TRBD1 (5 bases). CDR3 in DNA: TGCAGTGCTAGTTGGACATTAGGACACTACAATGAGCAGTTCTTC. This translates into CSASWTLGHYNEQFF.